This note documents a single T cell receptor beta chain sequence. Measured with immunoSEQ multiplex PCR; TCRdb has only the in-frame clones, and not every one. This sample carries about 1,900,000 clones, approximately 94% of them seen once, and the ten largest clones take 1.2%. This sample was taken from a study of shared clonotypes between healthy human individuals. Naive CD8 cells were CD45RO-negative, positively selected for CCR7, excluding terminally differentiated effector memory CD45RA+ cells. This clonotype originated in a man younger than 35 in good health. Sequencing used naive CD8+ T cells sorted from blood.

CDR3 in DNA: TGTGCCGGAGACAGGGGGGGGCAGACTGAAGCTTTCTTT. Its protein is CAGDRGGQTEAFF. The genes are TRBV2 and TRBJ1-1; 9 bases are a match to TRBD1. V trimming: 11 bases; J trimming: 5 bases; junction bases outside the gene matches: 9. Germline V gives CDR1 SNHLY, CDR2 FYNNEI. The CDR3 length is 13 residues.